A single T cell receptor beta chain is shown here with its context. The CDR3 spans 14 residues. V was trimmed by 2 bases and J by 2 bases, leaving 7 bases between them. Looked up from germline, CDR1 is SGHVS and CDR2 is FQNEAQ. The entry originates in a study of T cell changes during pregnancy in multiple sclerosis. Profiled with immunoSEQ multiplex PCR; TCRdb holds only in-frame clones, not every one. The table shows roughly 40,000 clones, with around four fifths occurring only once. Material: CD4+ T cells from peripheral blood mononuclear cells, obtained before pregnancy. The V call is TRBV7-8, the J call TRBJ2-1; D is ambiguous. The source is a female donor with multiple sclerosis, enrolled in a pregnancy study. As DNA, the CDR3 is TGTGCCAGCAGCTTACTAGTTGCCTACAATGAGCAGTTCTTC. The encoded protein is CASSLLVAYNEQFF.